What follows describes a single TCR beta chain. Its antigen is not identified. The data derive from a study of CD8 T cells in ankylosing spondylitis. Findings and limits, study-wide: Clones tied to disease were said to be significantly enriched in matched ankylosing spondylitis synovial fluid.

TCRdb independently ran MiXCR on the 5' RACE reads; one entry per CDR3 protein. The profile shows about 160,000 distinct CDR3 sequences, under 45% of them singletons. The TCR was taken from a male donor with ankylosing spondylitis. Sequencing was done on a sample of synovial fluid, either unsorted or a sorted T cell fraction (not recorded which).

CDR3 DNA sequence: TGTGCCACCAGCCTGGGACTAGCGGGTCGATGGACAGATACGCAGTATTTT. The encoded protein is CATSLGLAGRWTDTQYF. The chain carries TRBV24-1 and TRBJ2-3; 12 nucleotides align to TRBD2. This CDR3 region has 17 residues. Trimming at V came to 7 bases and at J to 3 bases, leaving 10 bases not matched to a gene. Germline V gene lookup returns CDR1 KGHDR and CDR2 SFDVKD.